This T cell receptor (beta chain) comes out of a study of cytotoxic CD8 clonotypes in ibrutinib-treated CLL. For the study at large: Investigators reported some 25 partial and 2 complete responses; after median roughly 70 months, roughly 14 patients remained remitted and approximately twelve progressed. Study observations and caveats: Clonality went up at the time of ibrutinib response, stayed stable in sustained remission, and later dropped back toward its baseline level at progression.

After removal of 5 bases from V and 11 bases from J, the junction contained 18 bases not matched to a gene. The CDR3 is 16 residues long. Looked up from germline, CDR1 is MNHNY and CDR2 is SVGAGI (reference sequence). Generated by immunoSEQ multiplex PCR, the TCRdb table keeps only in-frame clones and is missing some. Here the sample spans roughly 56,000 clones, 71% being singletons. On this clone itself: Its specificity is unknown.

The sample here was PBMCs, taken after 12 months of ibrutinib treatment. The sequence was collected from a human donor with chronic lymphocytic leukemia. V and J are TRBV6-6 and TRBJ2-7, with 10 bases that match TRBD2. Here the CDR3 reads CASSASPGLAFSVEYF. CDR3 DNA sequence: TGTGCCAGCAGTGCATCACCGGGACTAGCGTTCTCTGTTGAGTACTTC.